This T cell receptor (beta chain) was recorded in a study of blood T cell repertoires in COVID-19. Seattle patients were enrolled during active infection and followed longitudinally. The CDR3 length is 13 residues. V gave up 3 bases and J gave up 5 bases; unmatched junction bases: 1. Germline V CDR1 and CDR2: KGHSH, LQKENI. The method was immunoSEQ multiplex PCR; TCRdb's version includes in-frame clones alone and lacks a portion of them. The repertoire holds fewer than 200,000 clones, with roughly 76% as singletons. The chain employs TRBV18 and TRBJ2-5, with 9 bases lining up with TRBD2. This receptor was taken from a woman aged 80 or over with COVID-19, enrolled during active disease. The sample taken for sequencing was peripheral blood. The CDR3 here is CASSPSGRETQYF. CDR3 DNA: TGTGCCAGCTCACCGAGCGGGAGGGAGACCCAGTACTTC.